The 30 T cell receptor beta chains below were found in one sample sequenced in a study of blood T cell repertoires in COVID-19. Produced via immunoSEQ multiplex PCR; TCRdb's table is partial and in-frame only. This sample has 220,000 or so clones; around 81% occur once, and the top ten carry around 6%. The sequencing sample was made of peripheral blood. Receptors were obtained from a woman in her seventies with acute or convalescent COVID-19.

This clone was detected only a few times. DNA of the CDR3: TGTGCCAGCAGCTTGAATCCTGGCCAGGGGATAGGTCCCCAGCATTTT. Its protein is CASSLNPGQGIGPQHF. This chain links TRBV5-5 with TRBJ1-5, with D perhaps TRBD1 (6 bases). The ends were cut back, 1 base at V and 10 bases at J, with 21 bases in the middle. CDR3 length: 16 residues. CDR1 SGHKS and CDR2 YYEKEE come from the germline V gene (reference sequence).

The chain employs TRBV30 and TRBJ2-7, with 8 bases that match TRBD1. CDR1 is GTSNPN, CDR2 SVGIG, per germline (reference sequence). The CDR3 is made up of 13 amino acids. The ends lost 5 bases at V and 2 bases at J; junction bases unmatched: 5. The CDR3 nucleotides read TGTGCCTGGCTGAGGACAGGGCCCTACGAGCAGTACTTC. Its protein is CAWLRTGPYEQYF.

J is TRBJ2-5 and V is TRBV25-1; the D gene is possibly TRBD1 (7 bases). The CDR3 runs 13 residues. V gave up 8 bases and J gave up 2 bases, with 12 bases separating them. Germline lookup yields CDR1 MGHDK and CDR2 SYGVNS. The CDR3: CASAEGQQETQYF. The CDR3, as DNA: TGTGCCAGCGCGGAGGGACAGCAAGAGACCCAGTACTTC.

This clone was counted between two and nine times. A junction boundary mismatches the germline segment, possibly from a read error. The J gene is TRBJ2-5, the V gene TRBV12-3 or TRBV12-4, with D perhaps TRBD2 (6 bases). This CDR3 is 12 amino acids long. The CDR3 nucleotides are TGTGCCAGCAGAGACCCCCCGGGACTCCCTCACTTC. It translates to CASRDPPGLPHF.

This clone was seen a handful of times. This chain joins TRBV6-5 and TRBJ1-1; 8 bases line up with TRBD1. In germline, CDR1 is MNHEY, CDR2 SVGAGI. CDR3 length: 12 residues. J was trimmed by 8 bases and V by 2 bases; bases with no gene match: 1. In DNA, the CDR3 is TGTGCCAGCAGTTACGGACAGGGCGAAGCTTTCTTT. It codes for CASSYGQGEAFF.

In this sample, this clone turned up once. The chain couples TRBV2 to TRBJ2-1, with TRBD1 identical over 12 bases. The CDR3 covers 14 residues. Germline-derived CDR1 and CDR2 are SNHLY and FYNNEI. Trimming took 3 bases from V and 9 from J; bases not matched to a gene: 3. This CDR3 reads CASSEGQGASEQFF. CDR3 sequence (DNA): TGTGCCAGCAGTGAGGGACAGGGGGCGTCTGAGCAGTTCTTC.

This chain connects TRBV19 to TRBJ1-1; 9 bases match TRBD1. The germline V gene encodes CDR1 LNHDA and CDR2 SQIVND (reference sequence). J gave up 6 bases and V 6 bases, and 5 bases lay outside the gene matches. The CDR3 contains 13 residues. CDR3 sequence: CASRPTGGPEAFF. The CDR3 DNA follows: TGTGCCAGTAGGCCCACAGGGGGCCCTGAAGCTTTCTTT.

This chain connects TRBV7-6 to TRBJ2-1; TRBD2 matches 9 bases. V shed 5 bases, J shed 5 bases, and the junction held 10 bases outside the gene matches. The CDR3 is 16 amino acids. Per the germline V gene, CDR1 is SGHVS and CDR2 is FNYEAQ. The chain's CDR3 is CASSPPYGGRDNEQFF. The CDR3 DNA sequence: TGTGCCAGCAGCCCTCCCTACGGCGGGAGGGACAATGAGCAGTTCTTC.

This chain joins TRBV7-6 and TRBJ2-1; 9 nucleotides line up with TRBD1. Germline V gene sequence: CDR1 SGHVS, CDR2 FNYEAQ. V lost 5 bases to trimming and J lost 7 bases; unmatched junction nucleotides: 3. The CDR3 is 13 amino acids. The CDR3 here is CASSQQGANEQFF. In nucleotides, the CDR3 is TGTGCCAGCAGCCAACAGGGGGCGAATGAGCAGTTCTTC.

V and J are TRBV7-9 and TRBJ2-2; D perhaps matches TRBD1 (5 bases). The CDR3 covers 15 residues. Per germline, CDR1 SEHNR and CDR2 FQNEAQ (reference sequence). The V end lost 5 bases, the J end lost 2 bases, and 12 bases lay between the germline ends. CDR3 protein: CASSATGVNTGELFF. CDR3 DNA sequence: TGTGCCAGCAGCGCTACAGGCGTCAACACCGGGGAGCTGTTTTTT.

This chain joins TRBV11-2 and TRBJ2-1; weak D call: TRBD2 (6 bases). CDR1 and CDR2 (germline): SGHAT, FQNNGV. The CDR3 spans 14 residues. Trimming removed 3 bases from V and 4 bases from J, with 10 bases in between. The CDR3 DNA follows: TGTGCCAGCAGCTTCGGGACTCTTTACAATGAGCAGTTCTTC. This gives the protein CASSFGTLYNEQFF. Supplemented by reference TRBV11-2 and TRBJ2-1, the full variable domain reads EAGVAQSPRYKIIEKRQSVAFWCNPISGHATLYWYQQILGQGPKLLIQFQNNGVVDDSQLPKDRFSAERLKGVDSTLKIQPAKLEDSAVYLCASSFGTLYNEQFFGPGTRLTVL.

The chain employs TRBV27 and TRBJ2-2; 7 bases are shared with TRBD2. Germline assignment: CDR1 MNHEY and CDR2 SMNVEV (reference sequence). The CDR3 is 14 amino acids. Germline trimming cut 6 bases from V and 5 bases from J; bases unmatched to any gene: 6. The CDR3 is CASSREAGTGELFF. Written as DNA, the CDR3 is TGTGCCAGCAGCCGTGAAGCGGGGACCGGGGAGCTGTTTTTT.

The CDR3 loop reads CASSLTGAHSPLHF. CDR3 bases: TGCGCCAGCAGCTTGACAGGGGCCCATTCACCCCTCCACTTT. V and J are TRBV5-1 and TRBJ1-6, with TRBD1 identical over 7 bases. Looked up from germline, CDR1 is SGHRS and CDR2 is YFSETQ. The CDR3 sequence is 14 residues long. V trimming: 1 base; J trimming: 8 bases; junction bases outside the gene matches: 3.

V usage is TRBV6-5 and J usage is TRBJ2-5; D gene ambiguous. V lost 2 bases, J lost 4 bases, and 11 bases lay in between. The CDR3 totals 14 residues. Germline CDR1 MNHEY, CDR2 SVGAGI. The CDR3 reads CASSYVGRAETQYF. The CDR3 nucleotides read TGTGCCAGCAGTTACGTGGGCAGAGCAGAGACCCAGTACTTC.

CDR3 nucleotide sequence: TGTGCCAGCAGCCCCGGGACAGGGGGAGTTGAGCAGTACTTC. Encoded protein: CASSPGTGGVEQYF. The chain uses TRBV6-5 and TRBJ2-7; 11 positions agree with TRBD1. V dropped 6 bases and J dropped 7; count of bases not matched to a gene: 8. The CDR3 is made up of 14 amino acids. Germline V gives CDR1 MNHEY, CDR2 SVGAGI.

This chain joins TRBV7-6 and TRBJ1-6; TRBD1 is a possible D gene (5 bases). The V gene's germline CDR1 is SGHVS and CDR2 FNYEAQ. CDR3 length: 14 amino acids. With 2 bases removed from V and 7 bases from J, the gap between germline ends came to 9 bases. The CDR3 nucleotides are TGTGCCAGCAGCTTACGGTCAGGGAATTCACCCCTCCACTTT. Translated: CASSLRSGNSPLHF.

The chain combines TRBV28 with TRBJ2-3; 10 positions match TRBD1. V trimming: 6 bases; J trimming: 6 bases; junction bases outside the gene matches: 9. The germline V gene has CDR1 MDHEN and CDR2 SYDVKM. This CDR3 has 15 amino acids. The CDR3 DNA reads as TGTGCCAGCAGACCCTGGACAGGGGGTAGGGATACGCAGTATTTT. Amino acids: CASRPWTGGRDTQYF. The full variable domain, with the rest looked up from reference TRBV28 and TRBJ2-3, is DVKVTQSSRYLVKRTGEKVFLECVQDMDHENMFWYRQDPGLGLRLIYFSYDVKMKEKGDIPEGYSVSREKKERFSLILESASTNQTSMYLCASRPWTGGRDTQYFGPGTRLTVL.

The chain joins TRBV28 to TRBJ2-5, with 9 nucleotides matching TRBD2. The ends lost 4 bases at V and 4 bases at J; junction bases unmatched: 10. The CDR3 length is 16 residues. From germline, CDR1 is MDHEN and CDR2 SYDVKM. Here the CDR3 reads CASSSGGAGGLETQYF. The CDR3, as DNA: TGTGCCAGCAGTTCCGGAGGAGCGGGAGGATTAGAGACCCAGTACTTC.

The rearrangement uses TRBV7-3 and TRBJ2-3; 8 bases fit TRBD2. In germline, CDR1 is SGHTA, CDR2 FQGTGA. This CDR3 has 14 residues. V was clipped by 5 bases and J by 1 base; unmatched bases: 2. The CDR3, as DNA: TGTGCCAGCAGCCAACTAGCGGGCACAGATACGCAGTATTTT. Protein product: CASSQLAGTDTQYF.

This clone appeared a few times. The CDR3 loop is CASSFRGSNQPQHF. CDR3 DNA sequence: TGTGCCAGCAGCTTTCGGGGGAGCAATCAGCCCCAGCATTTT. This chain links TRBV7-9 with TRBJ1-5, with D perhaps matching TRBD1 (5 bases). The CDR3 runs 14 residues. The germline V and J ends were trimmed by 3 bases and 1 base, with 7 bases remaining between them. Germline V CDR1 and CDR2: SEHNR, FQNEAQ (reference sequence).

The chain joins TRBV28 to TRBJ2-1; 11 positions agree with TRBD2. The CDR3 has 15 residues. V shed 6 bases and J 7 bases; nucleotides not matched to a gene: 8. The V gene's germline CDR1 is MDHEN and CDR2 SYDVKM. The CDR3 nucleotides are TGTGCCAGCAGCTTTAGCGGGAGGGGCGGGAATGAGCAGTTCTTC. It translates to CASSFSGRGGNEQFF.

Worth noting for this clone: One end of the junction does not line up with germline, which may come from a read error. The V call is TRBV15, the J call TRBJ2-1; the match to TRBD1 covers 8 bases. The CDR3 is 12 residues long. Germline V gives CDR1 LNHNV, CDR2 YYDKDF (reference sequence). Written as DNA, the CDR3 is TGTGCCACCAGCAGAGGCCGGACAGGGCCGGTCTTC. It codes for CATSRGRTGPVF.

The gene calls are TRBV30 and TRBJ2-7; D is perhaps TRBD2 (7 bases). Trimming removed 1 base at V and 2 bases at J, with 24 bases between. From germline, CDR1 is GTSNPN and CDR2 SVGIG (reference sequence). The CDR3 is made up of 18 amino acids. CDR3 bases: TGTGCCTGGAGTGACCCAGCCGTTTTGGGGGGGGCTACCTACGAGCAGTACTTC. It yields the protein CAWSDPAVLGGATYEQYF.

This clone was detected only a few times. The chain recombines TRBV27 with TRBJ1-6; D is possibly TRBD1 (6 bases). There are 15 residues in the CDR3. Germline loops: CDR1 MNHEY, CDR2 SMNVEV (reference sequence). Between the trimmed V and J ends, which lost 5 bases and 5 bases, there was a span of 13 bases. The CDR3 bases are TGTGCCAGCAGTCGGATTTCAGGGGATAATTCACCCCTCCACTTT. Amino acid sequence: CASSRISGDNSPLHF.

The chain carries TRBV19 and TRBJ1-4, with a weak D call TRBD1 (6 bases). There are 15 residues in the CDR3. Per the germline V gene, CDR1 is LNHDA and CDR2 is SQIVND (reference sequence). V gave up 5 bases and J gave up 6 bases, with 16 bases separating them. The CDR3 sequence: CASSGGRVEDEKLFF. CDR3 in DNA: TGTGCCAGTAGTGGGGGCAGGGTGGAAGATGAAAAACTGTTTTTT. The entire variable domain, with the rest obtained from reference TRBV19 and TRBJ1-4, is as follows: DGGITQSPKYLFRKEGQNVTLSCEQNLNHDAMYWYRQDPGQGLRLIYYSQIVNDFQKGDIAEGYSVSREKKESFPLTVTSAQKNPTAFYLCASSGGRVEDEKLFFGSGTQLSVL.

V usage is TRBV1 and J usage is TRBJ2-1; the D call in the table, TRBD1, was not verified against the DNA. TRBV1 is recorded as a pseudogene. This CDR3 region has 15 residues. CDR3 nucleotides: TGCACCAGCAGCCCGATGGACAGGGTCTACAATGAGCAGTTCTTC. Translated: CTSSPMDRVYNEQFF.

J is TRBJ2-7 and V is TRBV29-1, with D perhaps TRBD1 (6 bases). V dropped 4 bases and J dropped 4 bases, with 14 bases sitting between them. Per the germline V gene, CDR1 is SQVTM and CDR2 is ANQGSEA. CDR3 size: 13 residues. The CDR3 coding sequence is TGCAGCGTTGGGCAGGGGACCTTATACGAGCAGTACTTC. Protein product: CSVGQGTLYEQYF.

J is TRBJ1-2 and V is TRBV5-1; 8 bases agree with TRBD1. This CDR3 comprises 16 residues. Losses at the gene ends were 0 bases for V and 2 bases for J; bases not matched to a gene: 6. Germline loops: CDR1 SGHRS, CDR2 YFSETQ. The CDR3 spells CASSLAVQGANYGYTF. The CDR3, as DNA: TGCGCCAGCAGCTTGGCGGTTCAGGGGGCAAACTATGGCTACACCTTC.

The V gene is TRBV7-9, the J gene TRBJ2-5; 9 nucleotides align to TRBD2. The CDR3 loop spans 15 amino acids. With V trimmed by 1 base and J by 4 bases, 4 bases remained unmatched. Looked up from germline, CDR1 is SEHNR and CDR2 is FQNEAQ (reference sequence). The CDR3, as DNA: TGTGCCAGCAGCTTAGGGCTAGCGGGAAGAGAGACCCAGTACTTC. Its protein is CASSLGLAGRETQYF.

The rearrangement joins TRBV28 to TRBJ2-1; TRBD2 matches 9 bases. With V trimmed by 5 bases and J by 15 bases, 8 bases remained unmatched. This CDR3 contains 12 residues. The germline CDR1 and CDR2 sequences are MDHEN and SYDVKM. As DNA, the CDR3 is TGTGCCAGCAGTCAGCCGGGACTAGCCTTGTTCTTC. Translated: CASSQPGLALFF.